The clone carrying this TCR beta chain has only a few counts. The entry originates in a study of T cells in Graves' hyperthyroidism and ophthalmopathy. The CDR3 has 15 amino acids. Germline CDR1 reads MDHEN; CDR2 reads SYDVKM. The V end was cut by 3 bases, the J end by 0 bases, with 10 bases between. From RNA transcripts, TCR beta CDR3 regions were amplified. The HTBI primer set was used in a first-round RT-PCR of the TCR CDR3. TCRdb redid the calling of the multiplex PCR reads with MiXCR, one entry per CDR3 protein. This table holds about 640,000 distinct CDR3 sequences, about a fifth found once. Uncontrolled infections, other autoimmune diseases, pregnancy or lactation led to exclusion of patients.

The source is a man aged 30 to 45 with Graves' ophthalmopathy. The specimen was blood. The chain couples TRBV28 to TRBJ2-3; either TRBD1 or TRBD2 may fit D (5 bases each). The CDR3, as DNA: TGTGCCAGCAGTTTGAGGGGAGTCAGCACAGATACGCAGTATTTT. Protein product: CASSLRGVSTDTQYF.